This TCR beta chain is drawn from a study of blood T cell repertoires in COVID-19. The CDR3 has 13 residues. The germline V gene encodes CDR1 SEHNR and CDR2 FQNEAQ (reference sequence). Trimming left V 2 bases short and J 1 base short, with 3 bases between. The repertoire was sequenced with immunoSEQ multiplex PCR; TCRdb's copy has only in-frame clones and lacks some. The data show about 190,000 clones, with roughly four fifths seen just once and approximately 15% held by the top ten. Sequenced: peripheral blood. This sequence joins TRBV7-9 and TRBJ2-4; D remains unclear. This receptor was identified in a man in his thirties or forties with active or convalescent COVID-19. The CDR3 region has the DNA TGTGCCAGCAGCTTACAGGCCAAAAACATTCAGTACTTC. Translated: CASSLQAKNIQYF.